This entry features one T cell receptor (beta chain) sequence. The antigen remains unidentified. This specimen comes from a study of cytomegalovirus exposure and HLA in healthy donors. In the study overall: Some 200 million T cells yielded approximately 110 million unique TCR beta sequences in earlier analysis.

Study-level points and caveats: Cytomegalovirus-associated TCR beta chains were listed, numbering 164. Analysis performed later found 15,000 or so TCR beta sequences associated with HLA alleles at 0.05 false discovery rate. A later analysis showed that HLA-associated TCR beta chains had undergone more clonal expansion than equally common others.

With 60 Vbeta and 13 Jbeta primers, the PCR was carried out. Some clones are missing from TCRdb's copy, which holds only in-frame ones; the method was immunoSEQ multiplex PCR. Of roughly 160,000 clones detected, 75% appear once; the ten largest clones hold about 7.6%. This CDR3 is built from 14 residues. Germline V CDR1 and CDR2: SGHRS, YFSETQ. The J segment lost 6 bases and the V segment lost 4 bases, leaving 7 bases of the junction unmatched. The receptor was derived from a woman in her 40s in good health and CMV-seropositive. The rearrangement joins TRBV5-1 to TRBJ2-3; 8 bases fit TRBD2. The sample taken for sequencing was PBMCs. The CDR3 here is CASSDTSGGDTQYF. The CDR3 bases are TGCGCCAGCAGCGACACGAGCGGGGGCGATACGCAGTATTTT.